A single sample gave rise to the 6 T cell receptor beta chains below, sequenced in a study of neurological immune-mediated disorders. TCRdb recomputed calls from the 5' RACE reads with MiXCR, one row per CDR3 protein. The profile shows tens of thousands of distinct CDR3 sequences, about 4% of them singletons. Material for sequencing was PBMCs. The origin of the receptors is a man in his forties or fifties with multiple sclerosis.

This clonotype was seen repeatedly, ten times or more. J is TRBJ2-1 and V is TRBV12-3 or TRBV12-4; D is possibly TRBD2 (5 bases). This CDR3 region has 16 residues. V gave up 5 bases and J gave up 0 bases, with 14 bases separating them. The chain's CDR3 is CASSTPLRVSYNEQFF. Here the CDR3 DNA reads TGTGCCAGCAGTACCCCATTGCGGGTCTCCTACAATGAGCAGTTCTTC.

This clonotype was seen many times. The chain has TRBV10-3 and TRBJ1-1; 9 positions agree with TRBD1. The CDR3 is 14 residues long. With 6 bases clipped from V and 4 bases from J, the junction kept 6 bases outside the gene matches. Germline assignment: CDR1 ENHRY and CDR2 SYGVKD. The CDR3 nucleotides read TGTGCCATCAGCGAACAGGGGGCAAGCACTGAAGCTTTCTTT. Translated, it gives CAISEQGASTEAFF.

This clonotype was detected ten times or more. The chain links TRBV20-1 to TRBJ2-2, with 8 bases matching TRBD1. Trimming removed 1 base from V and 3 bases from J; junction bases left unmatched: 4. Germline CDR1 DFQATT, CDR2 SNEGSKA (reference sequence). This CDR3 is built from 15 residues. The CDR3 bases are TGCAGTGCTAGAGTACGGGGACAGGACACCGGGGAGCTGTTTTTT. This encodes CSARVRGQDTGELFF.

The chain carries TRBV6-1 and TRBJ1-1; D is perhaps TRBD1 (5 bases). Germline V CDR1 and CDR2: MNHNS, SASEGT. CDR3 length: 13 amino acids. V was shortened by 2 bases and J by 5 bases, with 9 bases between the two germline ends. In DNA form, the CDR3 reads TGTGCCAGCAGTGAACTTGGGGGAACTGAAGCTTTCTTT. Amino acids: CASSELGGTEAFF.

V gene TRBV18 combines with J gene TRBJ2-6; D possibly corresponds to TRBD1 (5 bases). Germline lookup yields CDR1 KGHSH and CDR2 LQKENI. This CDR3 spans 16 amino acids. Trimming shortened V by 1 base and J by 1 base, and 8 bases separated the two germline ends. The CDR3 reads CASSPLQGSGANVLTF. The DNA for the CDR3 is TGTGCCAGCTCACCACTTCAGGGATCTGGGGCCAACGTCCTGACTTTC.

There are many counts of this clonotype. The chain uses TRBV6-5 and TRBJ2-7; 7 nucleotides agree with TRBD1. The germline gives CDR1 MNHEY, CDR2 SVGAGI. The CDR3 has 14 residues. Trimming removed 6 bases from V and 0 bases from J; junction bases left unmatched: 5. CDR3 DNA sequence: TGTGCCAGCAGGGACAGGCAAACCTCCTACGAGCAGTACTTC. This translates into CASRDRQTSYEQYF.